This TCR beta chain derives from a study of blood T cell repertoires in COVID-19. In the study overall: Samples representing acute and convalescent COVID-19 were sourced from the United States, Italy and Spain. In each case, the material was cDNA or gDNA derived from T cells, B-cell-depleted T cells, or PBMCs.

The CDR3 loop spans 15 amino acids. The germline gives CDR1 LNHDA, CDR2 SQIVND (reference sequence). V was cut by 5 bases and J by 3 bases, with 14 bases left in between. Per the study methods: Quantification of nucleated cells was approximated via reference gene primer amplification. TCRdb's table, derived via immunoSEQ multiplex PCR, lists solely in-frame clones and lacks some. V and J calls and clone size follow that table, whereas D and trimming were derived from the DNA. Found here are under 60,000 clones, about 77% of them singletons; the top ten hold 15% to 20%. The chain recombines TRBV19 with TRBJ2-1, with D possibly being TRBD2 (6 bases). Sequences were obtained from peripheral blood. This sequence was found in a human donor with active or convalescent COVID-19. The donor label of this sample is uncertain. CDR3 sequence (DNA): TGTGCCAGTAGTTACGAGGGACTCCTCTACAATGAGCAGTTCTTC. Protein sequence: CASSYEGLLYNEQFF.